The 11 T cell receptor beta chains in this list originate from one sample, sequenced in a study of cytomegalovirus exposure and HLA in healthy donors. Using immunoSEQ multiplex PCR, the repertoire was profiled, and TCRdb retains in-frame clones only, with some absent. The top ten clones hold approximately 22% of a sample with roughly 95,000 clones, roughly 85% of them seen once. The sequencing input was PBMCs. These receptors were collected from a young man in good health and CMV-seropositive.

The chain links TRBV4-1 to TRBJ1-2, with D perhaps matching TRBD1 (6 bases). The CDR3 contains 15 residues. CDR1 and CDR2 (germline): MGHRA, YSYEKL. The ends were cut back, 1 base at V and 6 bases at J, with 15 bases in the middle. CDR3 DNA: TGCGCCAGCAGCCAAGCTTCCGGGGGGCGAGATGGCTACACCTTC. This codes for CASSQASGGRDGYTF.

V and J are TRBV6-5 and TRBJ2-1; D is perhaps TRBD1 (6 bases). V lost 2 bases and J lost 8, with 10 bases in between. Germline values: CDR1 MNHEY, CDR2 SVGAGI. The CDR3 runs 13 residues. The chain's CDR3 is CASSYTGQYEQFF. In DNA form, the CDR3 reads TGTGCCAGCAGTTACACCGGACAGTATGAGCAGTTCTTC.

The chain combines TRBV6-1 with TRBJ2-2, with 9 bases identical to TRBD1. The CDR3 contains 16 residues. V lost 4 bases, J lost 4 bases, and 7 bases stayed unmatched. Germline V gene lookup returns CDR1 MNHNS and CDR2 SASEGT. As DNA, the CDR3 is TGTGCCAGCAGTGGCCCCGGGACAGGGATCACCGGGGAGCTGTTTTTT. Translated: CASSGPGTGITGELFF.

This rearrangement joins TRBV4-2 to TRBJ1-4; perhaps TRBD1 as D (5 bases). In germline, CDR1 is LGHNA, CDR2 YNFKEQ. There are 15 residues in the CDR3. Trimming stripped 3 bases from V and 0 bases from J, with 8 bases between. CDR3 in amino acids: CASSQEQATNEKLFF. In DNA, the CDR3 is TGTGCCAGCAGCCAGGAACAGGCAACTAATGAAAAACTGTTTTTT.

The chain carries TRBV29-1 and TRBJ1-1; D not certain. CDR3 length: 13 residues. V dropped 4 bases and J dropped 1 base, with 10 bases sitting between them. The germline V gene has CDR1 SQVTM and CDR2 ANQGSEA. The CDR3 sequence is CSVASLANTEAFF. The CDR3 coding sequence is TGCAGCGTTGCCTCCCTGGCGAACACTGAAGCTTTCTTT.

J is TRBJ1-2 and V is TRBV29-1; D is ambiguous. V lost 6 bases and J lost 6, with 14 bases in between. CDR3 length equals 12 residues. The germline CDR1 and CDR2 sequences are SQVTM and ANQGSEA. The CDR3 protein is CSVRALEDGYTF. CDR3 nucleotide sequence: TGCAGCGTCCGGGCCTTGGAGGATGGCTACACCTTC.

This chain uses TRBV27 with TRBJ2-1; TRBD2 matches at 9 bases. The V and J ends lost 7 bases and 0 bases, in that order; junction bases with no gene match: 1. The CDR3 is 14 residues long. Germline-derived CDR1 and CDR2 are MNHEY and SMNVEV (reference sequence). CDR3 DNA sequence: TGTGCCAGCAATAGCGGGAGCTCCTACAATGAGCAGTTCTTC. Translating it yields CASNSGSSYNEQFF.

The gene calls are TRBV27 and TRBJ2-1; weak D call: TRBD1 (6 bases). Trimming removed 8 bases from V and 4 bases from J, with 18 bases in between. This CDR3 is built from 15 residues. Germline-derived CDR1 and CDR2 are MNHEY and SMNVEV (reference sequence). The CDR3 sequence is CASLETMGAYNEQFF. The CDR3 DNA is TGTGCCAGCCTTGAGACTATGGGGGCGTACAATGAGCAGTTCTTC.

The CDR3 DNA reads as TGTGCCAGTAGGGGACTAGCGGGGGTTACCGGGGAGCTGTTTTTT. Amino acid sequence: CASRGLAGVTGELFF. The chain carries TRBV19 and TRBJ2-2; 14 positions agree with TRBD2. The CDR3 contains 15 residues. Germline CDR1 and CDR2: LNHDA and SQIVND (reference sequence). The junction had 2 bases not matched to a gene; V was cut back by 6 bases and J by 5 bases.

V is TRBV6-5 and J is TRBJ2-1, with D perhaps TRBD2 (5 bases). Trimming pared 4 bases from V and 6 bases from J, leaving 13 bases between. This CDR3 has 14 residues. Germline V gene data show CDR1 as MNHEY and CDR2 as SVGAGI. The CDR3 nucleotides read TGTGCCAGCAGTTCTACCTTCGGAGGCAATGAGCAGTTCTTC. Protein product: CASSSTFGGNEQFF.

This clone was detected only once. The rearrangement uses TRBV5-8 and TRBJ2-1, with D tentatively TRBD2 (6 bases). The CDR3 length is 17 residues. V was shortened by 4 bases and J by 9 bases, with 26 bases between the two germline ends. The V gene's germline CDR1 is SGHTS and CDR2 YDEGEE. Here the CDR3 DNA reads TGTGCCAGCAGCCCCGGATCCGGGAGCGCCTTCCCGGCTGAGCAGTTCTTC. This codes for CASSPGSGSAFPAEQFF. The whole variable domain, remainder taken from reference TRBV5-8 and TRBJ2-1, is EAGVTQSPTHLIKTRGQQATLRCSPISGHTSVYWYQQALGLGLQFLLWYDEGEERNRGNFPPRFSGRQFPNYSSELNVNALELEDSALYLCASSPGSGSAFPAEQFFGPGTRLTVL.